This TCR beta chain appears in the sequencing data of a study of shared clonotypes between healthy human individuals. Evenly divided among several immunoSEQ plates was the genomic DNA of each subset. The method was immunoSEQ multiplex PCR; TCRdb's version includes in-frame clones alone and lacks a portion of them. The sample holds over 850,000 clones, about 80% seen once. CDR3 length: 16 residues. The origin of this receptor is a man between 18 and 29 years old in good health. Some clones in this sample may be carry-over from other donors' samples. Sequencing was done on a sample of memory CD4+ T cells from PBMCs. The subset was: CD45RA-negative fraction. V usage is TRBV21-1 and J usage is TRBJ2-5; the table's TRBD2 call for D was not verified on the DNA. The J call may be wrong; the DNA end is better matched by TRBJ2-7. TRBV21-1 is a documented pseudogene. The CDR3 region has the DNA TGTGCCAGCAGCCCCGGTCGCGGGGGAGACTTTTACGAGCAGTACTTC. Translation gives CASSPGRGGDFYEQYF.